The sequence of this T cell receptor beta chain was determined in a study of blood T cell repertoires in COVID-19. This clone was detected a few times. Profiling relied on immunoSEQ multiplex PCR, and the TCRdb table lists in-frame clones only, not all of them. In the table there are some 400,000 clones, more than 65% of which are singletons. The clonotype originates from a human donor with acute or convalescent COVID-19. The donor label of this sample is uncertain. The sequencing input was peripheral blood.

CDR3 coding DNA: TGTGCCAGCAGAGTAGACAGGTGGCGGACTGAAGCTTTCTTT. This encodes CASRVDRWRTEAFF. V is TRBV6-5 and J is TRBJ1-1; D possibly corresponds to TRBD1 (6 bases). Looked up from germline, CDR1 is MNHEY and CDR2 is SVGAGI. V dropped 6 bases and J dropped 5 bases, with 16 bases sitting between them. The CDR3 loop spans 14 amino acids.